This T cell receptor beta chain was sequenced for a study of blood T cell repertoires in COVID-19. Turning to the study itself: PBMCs, B-cell-depleted T cells, or T cells were the source of the cDNA or gDNA that made up the material.

The CDR3 is 15 residues long. The germline CDR1 and CDR2 sequences are WSHSY and SAAADI. V lost 3 bases to trimming and J lost 2 bases, with 14 bases between them. Study processing details: From reference gene primer amplification, estimates of nucleated cell counts were derived. Profiled with immunoSEQ multiplex PCR; TCRdb holds only in-frame clones, not every one. Clone size and the V and J calls come from that table; the DNA yielded D and trimming. The top ten hold around 0.95% of the sample, which has approximately 480,000 clones, 75% to 90% seen once. Seattle cases were enrolled at active infection and followed longitudinally.

The TCR was taken from a man aged 18 to 29 with COVID-19, enrolled during active disease. Specimen: peripheral blood. The rearrangement joins TRBV10-2 to TRBJ2-7; no firm D call. CDR3 residues: CASSEEQALAYEQYF. Written as DNA, the CDR3 is TGCGCCAGCAGTGAAGAACAAGCGTTAGCCTACGAGCAGTACTTC.